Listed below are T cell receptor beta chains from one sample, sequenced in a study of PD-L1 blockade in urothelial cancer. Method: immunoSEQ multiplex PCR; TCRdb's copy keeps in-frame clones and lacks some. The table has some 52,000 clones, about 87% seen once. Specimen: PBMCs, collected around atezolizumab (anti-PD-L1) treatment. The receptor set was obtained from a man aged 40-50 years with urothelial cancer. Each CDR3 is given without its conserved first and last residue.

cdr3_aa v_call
ASSVDGAWNSYEQY TRBV9
ASRFTGIGEQY TRBV28
SVRDRWETQY TRBV29-1
ASSQTGINQPQH TRBV2
AWRGRGSGQPQH TRBV30
ASKRGLAGGDTQY TRBV5-1
ASSLAGRWAGESYEQY TRBV5-1
AWSLGGNTEAF TRBV30
ASSVEGGGTEAF TRBV9
ASSASGTGGKTQY TRBV6-6
ASGLDGVNTEAF TRBV19
ASSLDVGATAGGYT TRBV7-2
ASSRQGNSHEQY TRBV14
ASSLAGSSYNEQF TRBV5-1
ASSLVGTASNEKLF TRBV7-8
ASSFGQGAGGELF TRBV5-1
ASSIFFGGAGPEAF TRBV19
SVEGGGWDRAYEQY TRBV29-1
AWEERHITDTQY TRBV30
ASSIGLAGYTGELF TRBV27
ASSQTGGSNQPQH TRBV7-2
ASSENSFGQY TRBV2
ASRPDGSTDTQY TRBV6-1
ASSSTSGPHNEQF TRBV28
ASSLSGSGNGYT TRBV27
ASSFSGDDQGEQY TRBV28
AWRFRSGSRFTDTQY TRBV30
ASSLLAGSTDTQY TRBV6-5
SADLTGNRVAF TRBV29-1
ASSSSGIGGSYEQY TRBV11-2
ASSPRSDTQY TRBV19
ASSSPGSSYEQY TRBV28
ASSMTVQPQH TRBV19
ASSQISRDQPQH TRBV6-6
ASSPSSGRFNEQF TRBV6-5
ASSSPRFPLEQY TRBV11-2
ASRNTGTGELF TRBV4-1
ASSQTGGGNQPQH TRBV6-1
ASSRDGGSGNTIY TRBV5-1
ASSLDRGGRETQY TRBV5-1
ASSLRVTSGRDEQY TRBV5-1
ASSLGTGLGTDTQY TRBV7-6
ASSPPGTDTYEQY TRBV28
ASSGQGISNQPQH TRBV2
ASSASVNTEAF TRBV28
ASSYPPDSYSNQPQH TRBV6-9
ASSLDVGQGEAF TRBV7-9
ATSTRYRTTNEKLF TRBV15
ASSLTFLDSLSGNTIY TRBV7-3
ASSLGEVSYEQY TRBV7-6
ASSSRTGRNQPQH TRBV6-5
ASSVEGGRSYEQY TRBV9
ASSLLLSFETQY TRBV7-9
ASSLEAGTEAF TRBV7-9
ASSLDLTGAGNTIY TRBV5-1
ASSSGTASGANVLT TRBV5-1
ASSNARGSSYNEQF TRBV7-6
ASSPPSGGPGYGYT TRBV18
ASAYGTGFSYEQY TRBV18
ASVPGQGAPSYNEQF TRBV21-1